The entry below describes one T cell receptor (beta chain). TCRdb's copy holds only in-frame clones and misses some; the assay was immunoSEQ multiplex PCR. The table records tens of thousands of clones, more than 85% of them present only once. This sample stems from a study of lymphopenia after photon versus proton radiotherapy. The CDR3 is 14 amino acids. Germline lookup yields CDR1 MDHEN and CDR2 SYDVKM. With 6 bases removed from V and 4 bases from J, the gap between germline ends came to 13 bases. The material sequenced was peripheral blood, taken from a patient treated with photon-based radiotherapy. The TCR originated in a man aged 55 to 69 with cholangiocarcinoma. The V and J genes are TRBV28 and TRBJ1-5; unclear D gene. CDR3 DNA sequence: TGTGCCAGCAGAACCCCTGAGACGAATCAGCCCCAGCATTTT. Translating it yields CASRTPETNQPQHF.